Below, 17 T cell receptor beta chains from the same sample are listed, as sequenced in a study of CD8 T cells in Susac syndrome. An amount of RNA that ranged from 0.5 to 1 ug was reverse transcribed with random hexamers. A single record per CDR3 protein comes from TCRdb applying MiXCR to the immunoSEQ multiplex PCR reads. The table lists a few hundred thousand distinct CDR3 sequences, over 75% of them singletons. The sequencing sample was made of CD8+ T cells from PBMCs. These receptors were obtained from a human donor with multiple sclerosis.

V usage is TRBV20-1 and J usage is TRBJ2-3; 9 bases map to TRBD2. This CDR3 has 13 amino acids. V lost 5 bases, J lost 7 bases, and 7 bases stayed unmatched. Germline V gene data show CDR1 as DFQATT and CDR2 as SNEGSKA (reference sequence). The CDR3 region has the DNA TGCAGTGCTTCTAGCGGGGAACCGTATACGCAGTATTTT. Protein: CSASSGEPYTQYF.

This chain links TRBV9 with TRBJ1-5, with D unresolved. The ends were cut back, 4 bases at V and 10 bases at J, with 9 bases in the middle. The CDR3 extends over 11 amino acids. The germline CDR1 and CDR2 sequences are SGDLS and YYNGEE. In DNA form, the CDR3 reads TGTGCCAGCAGCCCCCATTCACCCCAGCATTTT. Translating gives CASSPHSPQHF.

The gene calls are TRBV23-1 and TRBJ2-1; D perhaps matches TRBD1 (6 bases). TRBV23-1 is an open reading frame whose function is uncertain. V lost 7 bases, J lost 0 bases, and 31 bases lay in between. The CDR3 runs 21 residues. CDR3 amino acids: CASTPREVARGERDSYNEQFF. The CDR3 DNA sequence: TGCGCCAGCACCCCCCGTGAAGTGGCCAGGGGAGAACGAGACTCCTACAATGAGCAGTTCTTC.

The chain recombines TRBV7-2 with TRBJ2-3; D call uncertain. The germline gives CDR1 SGHTA, CDR2 FQGNSA. The CDR3 extends over 15 amino acids. Trimming stripped 6 bases from V and 3 bases from J, with 16 bases between. The CDR3 here is CASRLSERPTDTQYF. For the CDR3, the DNA is TGTGCCAGCAGGTTGAGTGAACGCCCTACAGATACGCAGTATTTT.

CDR3 sequence (DNA): TGTGCCAGCAGCCCCCGGCTACAGACAGGAGATTCCTACAATGAGCAGTTCTTC. Translation: CASSPRLQTGDSYNEQFF. The chain couples TRBV7-9 to TRBJ2-1; a possible D gene is TRBD1 (6 bases). The germline V gene encodes CDR1 SEHNR and CDR2 FQNEAQ (reference sequence). The CDR3 runs to 18 residues. Deletions cut 5 bases from V and 1 base from J, with 21 bases between.

This chain connects TRBV20-1 to TRBJ1-1; D gene ambiguous. Germline values: CDR1 DFQATT, CDR2 SNEGSKA (reference sequence). V lost 1 base and J lost 11, with 11 bases in between. The CDR3 loop spans 11 amino acids. The CDR3 nucleotides are TGCAGTGCTAGAGGAGGACGGGGTGCTTTCTTT. It translates to CSARGGRGAFF.

The CDR3 loop reads CASSPQSMGRIPPETQYF. The CDR3 DNA reads TGCGCCAGCAGCCCCCAATCTATGGGACGGATCCCGCCCGAGACCCAGTACTTC. The chain carries TRBV4-3 and TRBJ2-5; D possibly uses TRBD1 or TRBD2 (5 bases each). CDR1 is LGHNA and CDR2 is YSLEER in the germline V gene. The CDR3 contains 18 residues. V was cut by 4 bases and J by 5 bases, with 26 bases left in between.

V usage is TRBV12-3 or TRBV12-4 and J usage is TRBJ2-3; tentatively, D is TRBD2 (5 bases). The CDR3 consists of 14 residues. Trimming left V 7 bases short and J 1 base short, with 12 bases between. The CDR3 region is CASTLARGTDTQYF. Here the CDR3 DNA reads TGTGCCAGCACCTTAGCGCGGGGCACAGATACGCAGTATTTT.

The chain joins TRBV11-2 to TRBJ2-5, with D perhaps matching TRBD1 (6 bases). CDR3 length equals 15 residues. V was clipped by 7 bases and J by 2 bases, with 17 bases between them. The V gene's germline CDR1 is SGHAT and CDR2 FQNNGV. The CDR3 reads CASTHWTAPQETQYF. In DNA, the CDR3 is TGTGCCAGCACCCATTGGACAGCCCCTCAAGAGACCCAGTACTTC. The whole variable domain, remainder taken from reference TRBV11-2 and TRBJ2-5, is EAGVAQSPRYKIIEKRQSVAFWCNPISGHATLYWYQQILGQGPKLLIQFQNNGVVDDSQLPKDRFSAERLKGVDSTLKIQPAKLEDSAVYLCASTHWTAPQETQYFGPGTRLLVL.

The V and J genes are TRBV4-3 and TRBJ2-7; D not certain. Germline loops: CDR1 LGHNA, CDR2 YSLEER. The CDR3 runs 15 residues. Trimming cost V 0 bases and J 4 bases, with 13 bases left between them. In nucleotides, the CDR3 is TGCGCCAGCAGCCAAGATTATCTAGGGTTTTACGAGCAGTACTTC. This encodes CASSQDYLGFYEQYF.

The V call is TRBV18, the J call TRBJ2-7; D remains ambiguous. Deletions cut 3 bases from V and 3 bases from J, with 15 bases between. The CDR3 is 15 residues long. Germline CDR1 KGHSH, CDR2 LQKENI. The CDR3: CASSPGPRPSYEQYF. The DNA of the CDR3 is TGTGCCAGCTCACCGGGTCCAAGACCGAGCTACGAGCAGTACTTC.

The sample holds one count of this clonotype. The rearrangement uses TRBV9 and TRBJ2-5; 10 positions agree with TRBD1. V shed 1 base and J 5 bases; nucleotides not matched to a gene: 8. Germline V gene data show CDR1 as SGDLS and CDR2 as YYNGEE. The CDR3 has 16 residues. CDR3 bases: TGTGCCAGCAGCGTACCCCGGACAGGGGGGCCGGAGACCCAGTACTTC. Translating it yields CASSVPRTGGPETQYF.

This rearrangement joins TRBV7-3 to TRBJ1-3; unclear D gene. The CDR3 sequence is 15 residues long. V was trimmed by 2 bases and J by 3 bases, leaving 11 bases between them. Per the germline V gene, CDR1 is SGHTA and CDR2 is FQGTGA. The CDR3 nucleotides read TGTGCCAGCAGCTTAGACGCCAGCATTGGAAACACCATATATTTT. Translation gives CASSLDASIGNTIYF.

J is TRBJ2-1 and V is TRBV24-1; D possibly uses TRBD1 or TRBD2 (5 bases each). This CDR3 contains 16 residues. From germline, CDR1 is KGHDR and CDR2 SFDVKD. With 4 bases removed from V and 5 bases from J, the gap between germline ends came to 17 bases. The CDR3 protein is CATSDPGTLGDNEQFF. In nucleotides, the CDR3 is TGTGCCACCAGTGACCCCGGGACCCTGGGGGACAATGAGCAGTTCTTC.

The rearrangement joins TRBV7-9 to TRBJ1-2, with D possibly matching TRBD1 (5 bases). The germline V gene encodes CDR1 SEHNR and CDR2 FQNEAQ (reference sequence). This CDR3 region has 16 residues. Trimming cost V 7 bases and J 4 bases, with 22 bases left between them. CDR3 in DNA: TGTGCCAGCACCGACGGTGGGGGGAGCGGCGGCTATGGCTACACCTTC. Amino acid sequence: CASTDGGGSGGYGYTF.

V and J are TRBV4-3 and TRBJ1-2; D not certain. This CDR3 spans 14 amino acids. Germline values: CDR1 LGHNA, CDR2 YSLEER. V was shortened by 0 bases and J by 6 bases, with 11 bases between the two germline ends. CDR3 loop: CASSQDRYGDGYTF. The CDR3 DNA reads TGCGCCAGCAGCCAAGATAGGTACGGGGATGGCTACACCTTC.

V is TRBV20-1 and J is TRBJ1-5, with D unresolved. The CDR3 is 17 amino acids. V lost 0 bases and J lost 0, with 15 bases in between. Germline lookup yields CDR1 DFQATT and CDR2 SNEGSKA (reference sequence). The CDR3 spells CSARDLATDYSNQPQHF. CDR3 coding DNA: TGCAGTGCTAGAGACCTTGCGACGGATTATAGCAATCAGCCCCAGCATTTT.